Shown below are 8 T cell receptor beta chains from a single sample sequenced in a study of T cells in Graves' hyperthyroidism and ophthalmopathy. RNA transcripts provided the source from which TCR beta CDR3 regions were amplified. TCR CDR3 regions were first amplified by RT-PCR with HTBI primers. Each CDR3 protein gets one entry after TCRdb re-called the multiplex PCR reads with MiXCR. The data hold approximately 600,000 distinct CDR3 sequences, with around 20% observed a single time. The material sequenced was blood. These receptors were obtained from a man aged 25 to 40 with Graves' ophthalmopathy.

This clonotype was counted many times. V and J are TRBV7-2 and TRBJ2-3, with 12 bases matching TRBD2. Germline V CDR1 and CDR2: SGHTA, FQGNSA. J lost 5 bases, V lost 0 bases, and 6 bases had no gene match. CDR3 length: 17 residues. CDR3 amino acids: CASSLARLAGAEDTQYF. The DNA for the CDR3 is TGTGCCAGCAGCTTAGCGCGACTAGCGGGAGCGGAAGATACGCAGTATTTT.

This clonotype came up many times. The rearrangement joins TRBV2 to TRBJ2-1; D is perhaps TRBD1 or TRBD2 (5 bases each). The CDR3 runs to 16 residues. V was shortened by 5 bases and J by 0 bases, with 14 bases between the two germline ends. CDR1 is SNHLY and CDR2 is FYNNEI in the germline V gene. CDR3 residues: CASSSQVRGSYNEQFF. The CDR3 DNA is TGTGCCAGCAGTTCACAGGTCCGGGGCTCCTACAATGAGCAGTTCTTC.

A remark on this clonotype: Sequence at one end of the junction differs from germline and may be a read error. The chain joins TRBV7-9 to TRBJ1-5, with D unclear. This CDR3 region has 15 residues. Germline CDR1 is SEHNR and CDR2 is FQNEAQ (reference sequence). The CDR3 region is CAGSHGPGKSQPQHF. CDR3 in DNA: TGTGCCGGCAGCCACGGGCCCGGTAAGAGCCAGCCCCAGCATTTT.

J is TRBJ1-2 and V is TRBV9; perhaps TRBD1 as D (5 bases). Germline CDR1 reads SGDLS; CDR2 reads YYNGEE. V was trimmed by 6 bases and J by 4 bases, leaving 16 bases between them. The CDR3 is made up of 14 amino acids. CDR3 protein: CASNQRGSGYGYTF. CDR3 sequence (DNA): TGTGCCAGCAACCAACGGGGGTCGGGCTATGGCTACACCTTC.

This clonotype was observed many times. CDR3 DNA: TGTGCCAGCAGCTCCTCCGGGACAGGGTCCTACGAGCAGTACTTC. As protein: CASSSSGTGSYEQYF. This sequence joins TRBV28 and TRBJ2-7; 9 bases fit TRBD1. Per germline, CDR1 MDHEN and CDR2 SYDVKM. The CDR3 extends over 15 amino acids. With V trimmed by 6 bases and J by 1 base, 7 bases remained unmatched.

This clonotype was seen a handful of times. This chain links TRBV5-1 with TRBJ2-1; 10 nucleotides match TRBD2. The V segment lost 4 bases and the J segment 5 bases; nucleotides outside the gene matches: 6. Germline V CDR1 and CDR2: SGHRS, YFSETQ. The CDR3 contains 15 residues. CDR3 nucleotide sequence: TGCGCCAGCAGCCCGGGACTAGCGCTCAACAATGAGCAGTTCTTC. Translation: CASSPGLALNNEQFF.

This clonotype was counted ten times or more. This sequence joins TRBV20-1 and TRBJ1-2; D is uncertain. The CDR3 covers 12 residues. Germline V gene data show CDR1 as DFQATT and CDR2 as SNEGSKA (reference sequence). Trimming took 0 bases from V and 0 from J, leaving 2 bases between them. CDR3 sequence reads: CSARDPNYGYTF. CDR3 DNA: TGCAGTGCTAGAGACCCTAACTATGGCTACACCTTC.

This clonotype was counted ten times or more. The chain links TRBV11-2 to TRBJ2-1, with 9 positions matching TRBD2. Germline lookup yields CDR1 SGHAT and CDR2 FQNNGV. The CDR3 sequence is 18 residues long. The trim removed 1 base at V and 0 bases at J, leaving 7 bases unmatched. This chain's CDR3 is CASSLGPSGRSSYNEQFF. As DNA, the CDR3 is TGTGCCAGCAGCTTAGGGCCCAGCGGGAGGAGCTCCTACAATGAGCAGTTCTTC. The full variable domain, its missing parts supplied by reference TRBV11-2 and TRBJ2-1, is EAGVAQSPRYKIIEKRQSVAFWCNPISGHATLYWYQQILGQGPKLLIQFQNNGVVDDSQLPKDRFSAERLKGVDSTLKIQPAKLEDSAVYLCASSLGPSGRSSYNEQFFGPGTRLTVL.